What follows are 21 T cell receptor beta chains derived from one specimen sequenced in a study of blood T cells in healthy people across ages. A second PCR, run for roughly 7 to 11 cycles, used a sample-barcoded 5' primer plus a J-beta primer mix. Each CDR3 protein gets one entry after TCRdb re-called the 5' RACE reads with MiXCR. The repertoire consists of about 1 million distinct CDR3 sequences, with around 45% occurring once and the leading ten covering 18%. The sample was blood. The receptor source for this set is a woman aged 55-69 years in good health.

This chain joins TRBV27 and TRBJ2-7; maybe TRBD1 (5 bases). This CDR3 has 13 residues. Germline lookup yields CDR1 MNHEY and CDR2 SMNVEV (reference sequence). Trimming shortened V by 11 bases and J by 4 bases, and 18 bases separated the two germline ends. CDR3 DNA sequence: TGTGCCTTTTTGGGGCCGGCGCAATACGAGCAGTACTTC. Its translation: CAFLGPAQYEQYF.

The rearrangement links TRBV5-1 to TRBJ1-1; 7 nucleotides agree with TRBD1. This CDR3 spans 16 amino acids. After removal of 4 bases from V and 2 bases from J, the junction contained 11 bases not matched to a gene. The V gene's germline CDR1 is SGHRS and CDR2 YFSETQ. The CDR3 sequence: CASSITAGTDNTEAFF. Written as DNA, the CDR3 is TGCGCCAGCAGCATTACTGCCGGGACAGACAACACTGAAGCTTTCTTT. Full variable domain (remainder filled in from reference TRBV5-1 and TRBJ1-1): KAGVTQTPRYLIKTRGQQVTLSCSPISGHRSVSWYQQTPGQGLQFLFEYFSETQRNKGNFPGRFSGRQFSNSRSEMNVSTLELGDSALYLCASSITAGTDNTEAFFGQGTRLTVV.

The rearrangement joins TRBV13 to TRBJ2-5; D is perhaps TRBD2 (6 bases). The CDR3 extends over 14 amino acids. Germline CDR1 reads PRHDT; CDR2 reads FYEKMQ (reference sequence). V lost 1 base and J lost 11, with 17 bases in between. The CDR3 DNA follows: TGTGCCAGCAGCTTAGCGGGACGACTAGTTGGGCAGTACTTC. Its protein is CASSLAGRLVGQYF.

In DNA, the CDR3 is TGTGCCAGCAGCGATTCGGGGACGTCCAACACTGAAGCTTTCTTT. Protein product: CASSDSGTSNTEAFF. The chain has TRBV9 and TRBJ1-1; possible D gene TRBD1, 5 bases. The CDR3 totals 15 residues. Deletions cut 3 bases from V and 2 bases from J, with 14 bases between. Germline values: CDR1 SGDLS, CDR2 YYNGEE.

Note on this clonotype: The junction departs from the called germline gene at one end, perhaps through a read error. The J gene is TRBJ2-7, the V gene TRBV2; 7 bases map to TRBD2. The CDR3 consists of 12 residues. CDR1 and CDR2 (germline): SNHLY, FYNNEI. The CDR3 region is CASREAGREQYF. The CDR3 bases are TGTGCCAGCAGGGAAGCGGGGCGTGAGCAGTACTTC.

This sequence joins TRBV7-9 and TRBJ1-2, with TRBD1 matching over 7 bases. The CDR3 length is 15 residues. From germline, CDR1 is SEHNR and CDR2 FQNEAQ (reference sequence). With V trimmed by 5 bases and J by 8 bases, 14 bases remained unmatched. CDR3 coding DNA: TGTGCCAGCAGCCCCCACACCCGGACAGGAGGGGGCTACACCTTC. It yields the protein CASSPHTRTGGGYTF.

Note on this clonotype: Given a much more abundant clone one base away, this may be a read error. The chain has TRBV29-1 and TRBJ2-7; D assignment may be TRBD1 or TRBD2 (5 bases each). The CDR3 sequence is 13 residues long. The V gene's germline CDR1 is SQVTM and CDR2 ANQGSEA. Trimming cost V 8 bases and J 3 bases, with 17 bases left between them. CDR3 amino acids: CSTGERGSYEQYF. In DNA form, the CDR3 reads TGCAGCACTGGTGAGAGGGGAAGCTACGAGCAGTACTTC.

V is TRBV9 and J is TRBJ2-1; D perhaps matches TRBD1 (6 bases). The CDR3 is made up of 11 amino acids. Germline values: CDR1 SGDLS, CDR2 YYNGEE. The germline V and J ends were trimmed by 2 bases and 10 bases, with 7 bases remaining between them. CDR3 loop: CASSVGTEQFF. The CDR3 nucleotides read TGTGCCAGCAGCGTTGGGACAGAGCAGTTCTTC.

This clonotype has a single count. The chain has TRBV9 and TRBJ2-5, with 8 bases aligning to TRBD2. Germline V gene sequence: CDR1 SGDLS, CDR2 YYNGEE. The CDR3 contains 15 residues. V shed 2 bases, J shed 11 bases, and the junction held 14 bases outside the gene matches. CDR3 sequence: CASSVKRETDNEQYF. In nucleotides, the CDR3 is TGTGCCAGCAGCGTCAAGCGGGAGACCGACAATGAGCAGTACTTC.

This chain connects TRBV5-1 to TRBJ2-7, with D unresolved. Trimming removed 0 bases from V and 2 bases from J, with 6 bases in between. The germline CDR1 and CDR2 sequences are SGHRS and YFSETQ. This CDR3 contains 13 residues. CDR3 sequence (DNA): TGCGCCAGCAGCTTGGAGTCAACCTACGAGCAGTACTTC. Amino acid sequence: CASSLESTYEQYF.

CDR3 protein: CASSFQRESAYEQYF. The CDR3 DNA reads as TGTGCCAGCAGCTTCCAGCGGGAGTCGGCCTACGAGCAGTACTTC. The rearrangement uses TRBV11-2 and TRBJ2-7, with 8 bases matching TRBD2. This CDR3 region has 15 residues. The V gene's germline CDR1 is SGHAT and CDR2 FQNNGV. With V trimmed by 3 bases and J by 2 bases, 6 bases remained unmatched.

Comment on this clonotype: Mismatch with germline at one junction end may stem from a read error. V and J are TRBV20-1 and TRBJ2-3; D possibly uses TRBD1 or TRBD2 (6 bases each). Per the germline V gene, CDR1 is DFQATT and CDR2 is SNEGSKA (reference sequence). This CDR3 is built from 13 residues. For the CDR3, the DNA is TGCAGTGCTAAGTACGGGGGCCCGGATACGCAGAATTTT. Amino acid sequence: CSAKYGGPDTQNF.

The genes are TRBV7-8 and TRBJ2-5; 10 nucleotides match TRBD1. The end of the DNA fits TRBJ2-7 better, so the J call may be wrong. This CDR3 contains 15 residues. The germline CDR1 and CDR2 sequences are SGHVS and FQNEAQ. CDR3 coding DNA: TGTGCCAGCAGCTACCGACAGGGGGCGGCGTACGAGCAGTACTTC. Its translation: CASSYRQGAAYEQYF.

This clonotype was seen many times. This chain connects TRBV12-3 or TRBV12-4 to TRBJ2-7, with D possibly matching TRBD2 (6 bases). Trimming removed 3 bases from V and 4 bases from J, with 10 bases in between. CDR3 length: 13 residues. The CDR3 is CASSLGRRYEQYF. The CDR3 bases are TGTGCCAGCAGTTTGGGGAGGCGGTACGAGCAGTACTTC.

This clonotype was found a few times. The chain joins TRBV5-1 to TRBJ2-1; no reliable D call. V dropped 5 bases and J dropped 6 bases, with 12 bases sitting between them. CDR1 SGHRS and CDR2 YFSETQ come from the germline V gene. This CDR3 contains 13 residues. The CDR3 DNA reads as TGCGCCAGCAGATGGCAGAGCTTCAATGAGCAGTTCTTC. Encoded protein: CASRWQSFNEQFF.

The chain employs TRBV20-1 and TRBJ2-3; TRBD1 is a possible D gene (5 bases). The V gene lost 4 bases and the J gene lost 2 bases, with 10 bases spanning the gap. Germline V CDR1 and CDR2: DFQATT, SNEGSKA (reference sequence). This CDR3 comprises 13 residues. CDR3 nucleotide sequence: TGCAGTGCTATGACAGTGAACACAGATACGCAGTATTTT. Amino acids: CSAMTVNTDTQYF.

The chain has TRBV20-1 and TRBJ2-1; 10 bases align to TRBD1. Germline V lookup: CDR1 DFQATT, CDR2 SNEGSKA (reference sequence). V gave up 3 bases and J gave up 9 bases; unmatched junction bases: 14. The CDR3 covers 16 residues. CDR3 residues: CSASDYRQGATGEQFF. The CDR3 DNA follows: TGCAGTGCTAGCGACTATAGACAGGGGGCGACGGGTGAGCAGTTCTTC.

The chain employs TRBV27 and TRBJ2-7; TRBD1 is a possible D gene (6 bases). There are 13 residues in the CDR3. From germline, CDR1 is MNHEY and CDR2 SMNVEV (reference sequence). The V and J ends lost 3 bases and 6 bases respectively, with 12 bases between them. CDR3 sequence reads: CASSFNARGEQYF. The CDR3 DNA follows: TGTGCCAGCAGTTTCAATGCCAGGGGCGAGCAGTACTTC.

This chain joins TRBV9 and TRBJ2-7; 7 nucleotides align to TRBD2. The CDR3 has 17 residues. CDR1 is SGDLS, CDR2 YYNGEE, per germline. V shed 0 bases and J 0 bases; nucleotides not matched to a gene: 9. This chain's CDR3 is CASSVGLADPSSYEQYF. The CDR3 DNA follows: TGTGCCAGCAGCGTAGGGCTAGCGGATCCTAGCTCCTACGAGCAGTACTTC.

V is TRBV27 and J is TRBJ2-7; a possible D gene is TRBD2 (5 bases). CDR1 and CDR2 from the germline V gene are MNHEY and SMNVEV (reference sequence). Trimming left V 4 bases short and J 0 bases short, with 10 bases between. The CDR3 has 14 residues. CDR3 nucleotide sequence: TGTGCCAGCAGTTACGGGATGATCTCCTACGAGCAGTACTTC. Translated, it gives CASSYGMISYEQYF.

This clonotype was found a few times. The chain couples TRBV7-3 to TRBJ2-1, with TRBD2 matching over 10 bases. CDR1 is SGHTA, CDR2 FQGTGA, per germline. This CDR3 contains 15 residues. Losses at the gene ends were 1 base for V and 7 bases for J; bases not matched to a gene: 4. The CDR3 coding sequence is TGTGCCAGCAGCTTAAAACTAGCGGGACTAAATGAGCAGTTCTTC. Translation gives CASSLKLAGLNEQFF.